This T cell receptor (beta chain) appears in the sequencing data of a study of blood T cell repertoires in COVID-19. Turning to the study itself: There were acute and convalescent COVID-19 samples, and they came from the United States, Italy and Spain. From T cells, B-cell-depleted T cells, or PBMCs came the material, which was cDNA or gDNA.

The CDR3 contains 15 residues. The V gene's germline CDR1 is MDHEN and CDR2 SYDVKM. After removal of 4 bases from V and 7 bases from J, the junction contained 7 bases not matched to a gene. This clone has just one count. As processed by the authors: Scientists estimated how many nucleated cells there were by amplifying reference gene primers. Data came from immunoSEQ multiplex PCR; TCRdb stores just in-frame clones and leaves some out. Clone size and V and J calls were adopted from that table, with D and trimming inferred from the DNA. The data show around 56,000 clones, around 90% seen once. The sample taken for sequencing was peripheral blood. This receptor was obtained from a woman aged 55-69 years with active or convalescent COVID-19. The gene calls are TRBV28 and TRBJ1-6; 7 bases match TRBD1. The CDR3 DNA follows: TGTGCCAGCAGTTCACCAACAGGGGACAATTCACCCCTCCACTTT. Translating it yields CASSSPTGDNSPLHF.